Below, 21 T cell receptor beta chains from the same sample are listed, as sequenced in a study of T cell responses to AZD1222 COVID-19 vaccine (dated by TCRdb to 2020 to 2023). Library creation used the immunoSEQ multiplex PCR assay. The table was pulled from immuneACCESS by TCRdb, which kept in-frame rearrangements only. Such tables lose some clones; where checked, under half of the loss comes from unresolved V genes, and the rest has no known cause. This sample lists roughly 120,000 clones; 70% to 90% were detected once. Approximately 7.6% of the sample belongs to the ten largest clones. In light of the paper, this sample's time point label describes: baseline before first vaccination. This specimen was peripheral blood, taken on day 0 of AZD1222 vaccination. The receptors shown here come from an adult in good health.

The J gene is TRBJ1-5, the V gene TRBV7-2; D not certain. Between the trimmed V and J ends, which lost 5 bases and 3 bases, there was a span of 17 bases. This CDR3 contains 16 residues. CDR1 and CDR2 from the germline V gene are SGHTA and FQGNSA. CDR3 amino acids: CASSTKTGAINQPQHF. The CDR3 DNA reads TGTGCCAGCAGCACTAAGACGGGAGCAATCAATCAGCCCCAGCATTTT.

This sequence joins TRBV5-1 and TRBJ1-2; no clear D gene. Trimming removed 3 bases from V and 1 base from J, with 4 bases in between. The germline gives CDR1 SGHRS, CDR2 YFSETQ. The CDR3 spans 12 residues. CDR3 protein: CASSSVNYGYTF. Here the CDR3 DNA reads TGCGCCAGCAGCTCTGTTAACTATGGCTACACCTTC.

This clone was seen just once. The chain carries TRBV7-2 and TRBJ1-3; D is unresolved. The germline gives CDR1 SGHTA, CDR2 FQGNSA. Trimming shortened V by 4 bases and J by 0 bases, and 13 bases separated the two germline ends. This CDR3 spans 16 amino acids. The CDR3 region is CASSSRTVDSGNTIYF. The CDR3 coding sequence is TGTGCCAGCAGCTCACGGACTGTTGACTCTGGAAACACCATATATTTT.

The chain is built from TRBV7-9 and TRBJ1-4; D ambiguous. The CDR3 is 11 residues long. Germline loops: CDR1 SEHNR, CDR2 FQNEAQ (reference sequence). Trimming left V 2 bases short and J 8 bases short, with 3 bases between. CDR3 sequence (DNA): TGTGCCAGCAGCTTAAGGGAAAAACTGTTTTTT. It is translated as CASSLREKLFF. The variable domain in full, with the rest retrieved from reference TRBV7-9 and TRBJ1-4, is DTGVSQNPRHKITKRGQNVTFRCDPISEHNRLYWYRQTLGQGPEFLTYFQNEAQLEKSRLLSDRFSAERPKGSFSTLEIQRTEQGDSAMYLCASSLREKLFFGSGTQLSVL.

This clone was recorded a few times. The chain combines TRBV14 with TRBJ1-6; 9 bases agree with TRBD1. V trimming: 5 bases; J trimming: 8 bases; junction bases outside the gene matches: 10. The germline gives CDR1 SGHDN, CDR2 FVKESK. The CDR3 consists of 16 residues. CDR3 DNA sequence: TGTGCCAGCAGCGCACGGGACAGGGCCTCTTATTCACCCCTCCACTTT. Translated: CASSARDRASYSPLHF.

The rearrangement links TRBV5-1 to TRBJ1-6, with a tentative D call TRBD1 (5 bases). Germline CDR1 is SGHRS and CDR2 is YFSETQ. V shed 4 bases and J shed 4 bases, with 12 bases lying between them. CDR3 length equals 15 residues. The CDR3 DNA sequence: TGCGCCAGCAGCCCACAGGAACCATATAATTCACCCCTCCACTTT. As protein: CASSPQEPYNSPLHF. The full variable domain, its missing parts supplied by reference TRBV5-1 and TRBJ1-6, is KAGVTQTPRYLIKTRGQQVTLSCSPISGHRSVSWYQQTPGQGLQFLFEYFSETQRNKGNFPGRFSGRQFSNSRSEMNVSTLELGDSALYLCASSPQEPYNSPLHFGNGTRLTVT.

The chain uses TRBV27 and TRBJ1-4; 8 nucleotides match TRBD1. This CDR3 spans 16 amino acids. Per the germline V gene, CDR1 is MNHEY and CDR2 is SMNVEV (reference sequence). The junction had 10 bases not matched to a gene; V was cut back by 6 bases and J by 4 bases. In DNA, the CDR3 is TGTGCCAGCAGCCCCTTTCAGGGGGCTATTAATGAAAAACTGTTTTTT. Protein product: CASSPFQGAINEKLFF.

The V and J genes are TRBV11-2 and TRBJ2-7; tentatively, D is TRBD2 (5 bases). CDR1 and CDR2 (germline): SGHAT, FQNNGV. V was clipped by 5 bases and J by 2 bases, with 13 bases between them. This CDR3 spans 14 amino acids. Written as DNA, the CDR3 is TGTGCCAGCAGCCCCATACGGGGAACCTACGAGCAGTACTTC. Its protein is CASSPIRGTYEQYF.

The chain combines TRBV18 with TRBJ1-6; D call uncertain. Germline V gives CDR1 KGHSH, CDR2 LQKENI. V lost 4 bases, J lost 3 bases, and 13 bases lay in between. The CDR3 covers 16 residues. CDR3 sequence (DNA): TGTGCCAGCTCACTAACCGGAGGTAGCTATAATTCACCCCTCCACTTT. It encodes CASSLTGGSYNSPLHF.

The chain recombines TRBV6-2 or TRBV6-3 with TRBJ1-1; 10 positions match TRBD1. This CDR3 spans 15 amino acids. Per the germline V gene, CDR1 is MNHEY and CDR2 is SVGEGT. Germline trimming cut 5 bases from V and 1 base from J; bases unmatched to any gene: 4. CDR3 in amino acids: CASSTGQGGNTEAFF. CDR3 sequence (DNA): TGTGCCAGCAGTACAGGACAGGGGGGGAACACTGAAGCTTTCTTT.

The chain combines TRBV28 with TRBJ2-1; the match to TRBD2 covers 11 bases. CDR1 is MDHEN, CDR2 SYDVKM, per germline. The CDR3 sequence is 16 residues long. The V segment lost 1 base and the J segment 4 bases; nucleotides outside the gene matches: 3. Here the CDR3 reads CASSLSLAGGYNEQFF. CDR3 DNA: TGTGCCAGCAGTTTATCCCTAGCGGGGGGTTACAATGAGCAGTTCTTC.

The chain recombines TRBV6-2 or TRBV6-3 with TRBJ1-2; TRBD1 agrees at 7 bases. Germline CDR1 and CDR2: MNHEY and SVGEGT. The CDR3 has 17 amino acids. V lost 6 bases to trimming and J lost 5 bases; unmatched junction nucleotides: 18. CDR3: CASRPIPGGRIPYGYTF. CDR3 sequence (DNA): TGTGCCAGCAGACCTATACCAGGGGGGAGGATACCTTATGGCTACACCTTC.

The chain uses TRBV11-3 and TRBJ2-3, with 8 bases that match TRBD1. V lost 3 bases and J lost 3; bases outside the gene matches: 5. The germline gives CDR1 SGHNT, CDR2 YENEEA. The length of the CDR3 is 15 residues. The CDR3 loop is CASSFGQGETDTQYF. DNA of the CDR3: TGTGCCAGCAGCTTCGGACAGGGCGAAACAGATACGCAGTATTTT.

This clone has a single count. The chain is built from TRBV6-5 and TRBJ1-2; tentative D call: TRBD1 (5 bases). The CDR3 length is 15 residues. The V gene lost 6 bases and the J gene lost 0 bases, with 14 bases spanning the gap. Germline CDR1 MNHEY, CDR2 SVGAGI. CDR3 sequence reads: CASRRGTEANYGYTF. The CDR3 bases are TGTGCCAGCAGACGGGGGACGGAAGCTAACTATGGCTACACCTTC.

The chain couples TRBV6-7 to TRBJ1-4; 7 nucleotides align to TRBD1. TRBV6-7 is recorded as an ORF, its role being uncertain. The length of the CDR3 is 16 residues. V shed 7 bases, J shed 0 bases, and the junction held 8 bases outside the gene matches. The CDR3 loop reads CASTTGEKATNEKLFF. As DNA, the CDR3 is TGTGCCAGCACCACAGGGGAGAAGGCAACTAATGAAAAACTGTTTTTT.

CDR3 DNA sequence: TGCAGCGTTGAAGATCCTACATCCAACCGGGGGACAGATACGCAGTATTTT. Translated: CSVEDPTSNRGTDTQYF. This chain connects TRBV29-1 to TRBJ2-3; D possibly corresponds to TRBD2 (6 bases). In germline, CDR1 is SQVTM, CDR2 ANQGSEA. Trimming shortened V by 0 bases and J by 3 bases, and 19 bases separated the two germline ends. The CDR3 consists of 17 residues.

This clone was detected only once. One end of the junction does not line up with germline, which may come from a read error. This chain uses TRBV13 with TRBJ2-1, with TRBD2 matching 10 bases. The CDR3 has 13 residues. CDR1 PRHDT and CDR2 FYEKMQ come from the germline V gene (reference sequence). The DNA for the CDR3 is TGTGCCAGCAGCTTAAGGGGCGGCGGGACTAGCGTCTTC. Its translation: CASSLRGGGTSVF.

V and J are TRBV5-1 and TRBJ1-5; maybe TRBD1 (5 bases). CDR1 SGHRS and CDR2 YFSETQ come from the germline V gene. CDR3 length: 14 amino acids. Trimming removed 0 bases from V and 5 bases from J, with 9 bases in between. CDR3 sequence: CASSLAAGHQPQHF. In nucleotides, the CDR3 is TGCGCCAGCAGCTTGGCCGCAGGGCATCAGCCCCAGCATTTT.

The sample holds many counts of this clone. The CDR3 nucleotides read TGTGCCAGCAGCCAACGACAGGGAGATTGGCGGGACTCCTACAATGAGCAGTTCTTC. Residues: CASSQRQGDWRDSYNEQFF. The gene calls are TRBV4-2 and TRBJ2-1; D possibly corresponds to TRBD1 (7 bases). The germline V gene encodes CDR1 LGHNA and CDR2 YNFKEQ. Trimming took off 2 bases at V and 0 bases at J, with 20 bases between the two ends. The CDR3 has 19 residues.

The chain uses TRBV10-3 and TRBJ2-1, with D perhaps TRBD1 or TRBD2 (5 bases each). The length of the CDR3 is 16 residues. Trimming stripped 2 bases from V and 9 bases from J, with 20 bases between. Germline assignment: CDR1 ENHRY and CDR2 SYGVKD. The CDR3 reads CAISEGSRGRAAEQFF. CDR3 nucleotides: TGTGCCATCAGTGAGGGGAGTAGAGGCAGGGCGGCTGAGCAGTTCTTC.

The chain employs TRBV6-5 and TRBJ1-4, with unresolved D. The CDR3 is 15 amino acids. Germline-derived CDR1 and CDR2 are MNHEY and SVGAGI. V was clipped by 1 base and J by 5 bases, with 11 bases between them. The CDR3 loop reads CASSYWGGENEKLFF. In DNA form, the CDR3 reads TGTGCCAGCAGTTACTGGGGTGGAGAGAATGAAAAACTGTTTTTT.